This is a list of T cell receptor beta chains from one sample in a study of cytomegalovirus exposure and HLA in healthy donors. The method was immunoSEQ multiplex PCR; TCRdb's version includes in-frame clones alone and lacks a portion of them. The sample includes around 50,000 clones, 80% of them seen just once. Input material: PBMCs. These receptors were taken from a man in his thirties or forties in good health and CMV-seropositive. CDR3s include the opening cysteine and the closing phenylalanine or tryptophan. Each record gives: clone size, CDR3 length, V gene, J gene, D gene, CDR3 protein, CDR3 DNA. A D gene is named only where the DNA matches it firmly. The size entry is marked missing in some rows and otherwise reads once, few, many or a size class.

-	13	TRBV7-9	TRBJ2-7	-	CASSLELAYEQYF	TGTGCCAGCAGCTTAGAACTAGCTTACGAGCAGTACTTC
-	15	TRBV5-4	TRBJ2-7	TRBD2	CASSPSASGTYEQYF	TGTGCCAGCAGCCCCTCGGCTAGCGGGACCTACGAGCAGTACTTC
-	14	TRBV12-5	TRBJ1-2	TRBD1	CASGSEEGAGGYTF	TGTGCTAGTGGTTCCGAAGAGGGGGCGGGTGGCTACACCTTC
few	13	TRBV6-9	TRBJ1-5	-	CASSCGPNQPQHF	TGTGCCAGCAGTTGCGGGCCCAATCAGCCCCAGCATTTT
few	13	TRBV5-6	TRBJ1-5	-	CASSPQGGQPQHF	TGTGCCAGCAGCCCCCAGGGTGGCCAGCCCCAGCATTTT
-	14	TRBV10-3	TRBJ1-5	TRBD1	CAIRDRGSNQPQHF	TGTGCCATCAGAGACAGGGGGAGCAATCAGCCCCAGCATTTT
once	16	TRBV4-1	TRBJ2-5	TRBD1	CASSQGSGQGQETQYF	TGCGCCAGCAGCCAAGGGAGCGGACAGGGCCAAGAGACCCAGTACTTC
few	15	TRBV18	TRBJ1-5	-	CASSPFAEIPEPQHF	TGTGCCAGCTCACCATTCGCTGAGATCCCTGAGCCCCAGCATTTT
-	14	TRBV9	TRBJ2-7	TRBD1	CASSVGTGRYEQYF	TGTGCCAGCAGCGTAGGGACAGGGAGGTACGAGCAGTACTTC
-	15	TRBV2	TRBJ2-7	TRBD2	CASRPTSGGVYEQYF	TGTGCCAGCAGGCCCACTAGCGGGGGAGTCTACGAGCAGTACTTC
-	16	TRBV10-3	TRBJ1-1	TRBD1	CAIRGTGDFMNTEAFF	TGTGCCATCAGAGGGACAGGGGACTTCATGAACACTGAAGCTTTCTTT
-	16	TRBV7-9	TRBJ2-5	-	CASSPTGRGSHETQYF	TGTGCCAGCAGCCCAACAGGGAGAGGTTCTCATGAGACCCAGTACTTC
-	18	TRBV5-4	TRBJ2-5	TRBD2	CASSLGLAGGPRQETQYF	TGTGCCAGCAGCTTGGGGTTAGCGGGGGGGCCCAGGCAAGAGACCCAGTACTTC
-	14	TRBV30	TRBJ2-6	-	CAWRRGSGANVLTF	TGTGCCTGGAGGCGGGGATCTGGGGCCAACGTCCTGACTTTC
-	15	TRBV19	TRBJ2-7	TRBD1	CASSPQGGFSYEQYF	TGTGCCAGTAGCCCACAGGGGGGATTTTCCTACGAGCAGTACTTC
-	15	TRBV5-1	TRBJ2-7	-	CASSATVNNPYEQYF	TGCGCCAGCAGCGCGACAGTTAATAATCCCTACGAGCAGTACTTC
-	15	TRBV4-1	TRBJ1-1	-	CASSQAQGMNTEAFF	TGCGCCAGCAGCCAAGCTCAGGGAATGAACACTGAAGCTTTCTTT
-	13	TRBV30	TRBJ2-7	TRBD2	CAWSGRGFYEQYF	TGTGCCTGGAGTGGGCGGGGGTTCTACGAGCAGTACTTC
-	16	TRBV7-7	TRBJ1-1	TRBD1	CASSSETGGRYTEAFF	TGTGCCAGCAGCTCAGAGACAGGGGGCAGGTACACTGAAGCTTTCTTT
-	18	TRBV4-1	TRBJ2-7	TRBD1	CASSQSVPSRDRLYEQYF	TGCGCCAGCAGCCAATCAGTGCCTAGCCGGGACAGACTTTACGAGCAGTACTTC
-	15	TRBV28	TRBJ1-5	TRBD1	CASRSRDRVNQPQHF	TGTGCCAGCAGGTCACGGGACAGGGTCAATCAGCCCCAGCATTTT
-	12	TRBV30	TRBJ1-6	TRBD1	CAWGQDNSPLHF	TGTGCCTGGGGACAGGATAATTCACCCCTCCACTTT
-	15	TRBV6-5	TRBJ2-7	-	CASSRENPRNYEQYF	TGTGCCAGCAGCCGGGAAAACCCTAGGAACTACGAGCAGTACTTC
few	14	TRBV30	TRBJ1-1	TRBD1	CAWRGQGKNTEAFF	TGTGCCTGGAGAGGACAGGGGAAGAACACTGAAGCTTTCTTT
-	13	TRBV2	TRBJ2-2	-	CATQEANTGELFF	TGTGCCACCCAGGAGGCGAACACCGGGGAGCTGTTTTTT
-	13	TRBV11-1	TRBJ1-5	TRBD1	CASSLTGLQPQHF	TGTGCCAGCAGCTTGACAGGGCTTCAGCCCCAGCATTTT
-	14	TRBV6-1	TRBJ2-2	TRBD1	CASSLRGLGGELFF	TGTGCCAGCAGTTTAAGGGGGCTCGGCGGGGAGCTGTTTTTT
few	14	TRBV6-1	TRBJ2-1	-	CASSPASSYNEQFF	TGTGCCAGCAGTCCCGCGAGCTCCTACAATGAGCAGTTCTTC